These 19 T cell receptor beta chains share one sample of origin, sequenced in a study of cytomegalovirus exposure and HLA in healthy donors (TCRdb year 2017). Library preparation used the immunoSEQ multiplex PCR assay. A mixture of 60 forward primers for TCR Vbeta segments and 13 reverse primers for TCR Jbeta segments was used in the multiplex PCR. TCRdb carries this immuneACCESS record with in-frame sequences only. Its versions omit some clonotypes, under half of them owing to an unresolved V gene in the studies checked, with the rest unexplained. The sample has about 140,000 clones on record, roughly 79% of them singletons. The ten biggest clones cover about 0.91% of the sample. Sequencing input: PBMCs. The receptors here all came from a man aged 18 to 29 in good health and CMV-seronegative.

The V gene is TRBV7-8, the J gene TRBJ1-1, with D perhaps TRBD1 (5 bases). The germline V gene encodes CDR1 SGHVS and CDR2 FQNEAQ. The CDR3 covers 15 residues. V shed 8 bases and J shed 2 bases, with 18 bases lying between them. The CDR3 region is CASCQQQGGNTEAFF. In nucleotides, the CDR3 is TGTGCCAGCTGTCAACAGCAGGGTGGAAACACTGAAGCTTTCTTT.

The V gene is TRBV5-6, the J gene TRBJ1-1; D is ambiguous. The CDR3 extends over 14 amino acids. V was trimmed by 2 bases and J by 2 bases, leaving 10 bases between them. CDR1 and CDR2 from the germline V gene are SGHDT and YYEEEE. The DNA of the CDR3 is TGTGCCAGCAGCTTAGGAGACTACAACACTGAAGCTTTCTTT. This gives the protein CASSLGDYNTEAFF.

CDR3 DNA: TGTGCCAGCAGTGAAGGAGAGGACAGGGTGGATGGCTACACCTTC. Translated, it gives CASSEGEDRVDGYTF. The J gene is TRBJ1-2, the V gene TRBV6-4, with 8 nucleotides matching TRBD1. The germline V gene encodes CDR1 MRHNA and CDR2 SNTAGT. V dropped 3 bases and J dropped 6; count of bases not matched to a gene: 9. The CDR3 runs 15 residues.

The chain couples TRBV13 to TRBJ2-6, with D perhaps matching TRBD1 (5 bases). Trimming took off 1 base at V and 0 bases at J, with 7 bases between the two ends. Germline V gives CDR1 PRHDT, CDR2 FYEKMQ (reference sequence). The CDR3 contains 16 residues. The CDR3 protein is CASSLDRSSGANVLTF. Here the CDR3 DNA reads TGTGCCAGCAGCTTAGACAGGAGCTCTGGGGCCAACGTCCTGACTTTC. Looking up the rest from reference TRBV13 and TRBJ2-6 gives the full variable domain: AAGVIQSPRHLIKEKRETATLKCYPIPRHDTVYWYQQGPGQDPQFLISFYEKMQSDKGSIPDRFSAQQFSDYHSELNMSSLELGDSALYFCASSLDRSSGANVLTFGAGSRLTVL.

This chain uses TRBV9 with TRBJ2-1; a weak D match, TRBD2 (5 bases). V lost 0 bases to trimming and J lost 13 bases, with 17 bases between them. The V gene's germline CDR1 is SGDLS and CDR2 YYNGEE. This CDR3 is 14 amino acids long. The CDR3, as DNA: TGTGCCAGCAGCGTAGGTGTCGGGGTCCTACCACAGTTCTTC. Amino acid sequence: CASSVGVGVLPQFF.

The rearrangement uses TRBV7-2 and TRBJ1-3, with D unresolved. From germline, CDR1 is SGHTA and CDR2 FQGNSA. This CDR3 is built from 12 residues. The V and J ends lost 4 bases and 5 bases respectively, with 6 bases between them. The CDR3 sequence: CASSSERNTIYF. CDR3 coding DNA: TGTGCCAGCAGCTCCGAGAGAAACACCATATATTTT.

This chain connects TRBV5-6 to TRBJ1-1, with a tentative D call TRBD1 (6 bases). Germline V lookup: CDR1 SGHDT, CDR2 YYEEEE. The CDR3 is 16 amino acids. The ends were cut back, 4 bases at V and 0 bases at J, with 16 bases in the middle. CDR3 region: CASSPLGGGMNTEAFF. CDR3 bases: TGTGCCAGCAGCCCGTTAGGGGGGGGGATGAACACTGAAGCTTTCTTT.

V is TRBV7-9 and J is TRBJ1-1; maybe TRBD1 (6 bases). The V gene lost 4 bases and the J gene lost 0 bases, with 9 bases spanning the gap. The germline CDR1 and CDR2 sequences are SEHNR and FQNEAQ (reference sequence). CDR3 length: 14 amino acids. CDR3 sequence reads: CASSSDSMNTEAFF. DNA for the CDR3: TGTGCCAGCAGCTCGGACAGCATGAACACTGAAGCTTTCTTT.

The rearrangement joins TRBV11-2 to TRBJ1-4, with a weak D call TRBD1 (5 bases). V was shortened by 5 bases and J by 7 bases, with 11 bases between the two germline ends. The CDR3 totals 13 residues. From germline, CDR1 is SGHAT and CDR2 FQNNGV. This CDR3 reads CASSPGVGEKLFF. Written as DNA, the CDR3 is TGTGCCAGCAGCCCGGGGGTTGGTGAAAAACTGTTTTTT.

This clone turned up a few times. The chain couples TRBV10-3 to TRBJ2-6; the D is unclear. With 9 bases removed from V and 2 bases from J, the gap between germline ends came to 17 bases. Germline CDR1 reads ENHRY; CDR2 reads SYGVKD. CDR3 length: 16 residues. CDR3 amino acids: CAILSGLGAGANVLTF. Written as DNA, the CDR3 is TGTGCCATTCTATCAGGTCTGGGCGCTGGGGCCAACGTCCTGACTTTC.

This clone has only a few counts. DNA for the CDR3: TGTGCTAGTGGTCTCAGTGGGGGGTGGGGCACCGGGGAGCTGTTTTTT. The encoded protein is CASGLSGGWGTGELFF. V usage is TRBV12-5 and J usage is TRBJ2-2, with D perhaps TRBD2 (6 bases). Germline V gene sequence: CDR1 LGHNT, CDR2 FRNRAP. The CDR3 runs 16 residues. The V gene lost 5 bases and the J gene lost 4 bases, with 17 bases spanning the gap.

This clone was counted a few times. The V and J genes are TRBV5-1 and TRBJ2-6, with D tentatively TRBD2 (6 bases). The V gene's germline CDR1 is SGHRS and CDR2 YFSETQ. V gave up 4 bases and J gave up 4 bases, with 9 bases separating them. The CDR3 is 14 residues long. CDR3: CASSRDSGANVLTF. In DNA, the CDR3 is TGCGCCAGCAGCAGGGACTCCGGGGCCAACGTCCTGACTTTC. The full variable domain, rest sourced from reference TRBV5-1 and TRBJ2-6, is KAGVTQTPRYLIKTRGQQVTLSCSPISGHRSVSWYQQTPGQGLQFLFEYFSETQRNKGNFPGRFSGRQFSNSRSEMNVSTLELGDSALYLCASSRDSGANVLTFGAGSRLTVL.

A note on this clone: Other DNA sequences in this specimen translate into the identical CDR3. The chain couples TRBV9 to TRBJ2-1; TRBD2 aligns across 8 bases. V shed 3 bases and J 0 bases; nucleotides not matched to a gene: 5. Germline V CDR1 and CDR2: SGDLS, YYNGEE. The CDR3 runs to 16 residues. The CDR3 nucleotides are TGTGCCAGCAGCGCAGCGGGAGTGAGCTCCTACAATGAGCAGTTCTTC. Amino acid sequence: CASSAAGVSSYNEQFF. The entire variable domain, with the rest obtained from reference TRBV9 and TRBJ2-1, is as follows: DSGVTQTPKHLITATGQRVTLRCSPRSGDLSVYWYQQSLDQGLQFLIQYYNGEERAKGNILERFSAQQFPDLHSELNLSSLELGDSALYFCASSAAGVSSYNEQFFGPGTRLTVL.

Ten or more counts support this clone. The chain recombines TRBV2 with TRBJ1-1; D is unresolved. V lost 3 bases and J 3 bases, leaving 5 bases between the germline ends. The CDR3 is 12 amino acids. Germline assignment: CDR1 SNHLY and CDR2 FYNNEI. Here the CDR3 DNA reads TGTGCCAGCAGTGATAGTTACACTGAAGCTTTCTTT. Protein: CASSDSYTEAFF.

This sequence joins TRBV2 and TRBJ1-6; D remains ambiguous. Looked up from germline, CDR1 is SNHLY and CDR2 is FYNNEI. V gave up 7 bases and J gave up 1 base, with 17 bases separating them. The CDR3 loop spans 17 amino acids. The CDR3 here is CASKEAELWSYNSPLHF. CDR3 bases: TGTGCCAGCAAGGAGGCCGAGCTATGGTCCTATAATTCACCCCTCCACTTT.

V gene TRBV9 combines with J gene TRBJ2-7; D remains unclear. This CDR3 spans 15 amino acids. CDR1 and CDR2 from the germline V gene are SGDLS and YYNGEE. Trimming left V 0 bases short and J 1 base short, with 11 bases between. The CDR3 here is CASSVGSSGSYEQYF. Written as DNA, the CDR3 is TGTGCCAGCAGCGTAGGCTCGAGTGGTTCCTACGAGCAGTACTTC.

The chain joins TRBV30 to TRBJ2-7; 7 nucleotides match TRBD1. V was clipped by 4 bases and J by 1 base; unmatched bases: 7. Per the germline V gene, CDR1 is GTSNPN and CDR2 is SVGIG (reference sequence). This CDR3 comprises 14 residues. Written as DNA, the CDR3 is TGTGCCTGGAAGGCCGACAGGGAATCCTACGAGCAGTACTTC. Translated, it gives CAWKADRESYEQYF.

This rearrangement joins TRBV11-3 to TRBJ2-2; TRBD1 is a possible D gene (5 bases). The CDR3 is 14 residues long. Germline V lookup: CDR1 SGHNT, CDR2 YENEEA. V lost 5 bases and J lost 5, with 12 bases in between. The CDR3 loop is CASSPGLNTGELFF. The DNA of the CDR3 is TGTGCCAGCAGCCCAGGGTTGAATACCGGGGAGCTGTTTTTT. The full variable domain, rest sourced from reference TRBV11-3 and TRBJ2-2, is EAGVVQSPRYKIIEKKQPVAFWCNPISGHNTLYWYLQNLGQGPELLIRYENEEAVDDSQLPKDRFSAERLKGVDSTLKIQPAELGDSAVYLCASSPGLNTGELFFGEGSRLTVL.

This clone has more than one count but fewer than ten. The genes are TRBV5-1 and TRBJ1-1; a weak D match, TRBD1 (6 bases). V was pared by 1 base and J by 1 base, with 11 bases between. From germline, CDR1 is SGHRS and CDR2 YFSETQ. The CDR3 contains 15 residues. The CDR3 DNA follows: TGCGCCAGCAGCTTGAGCAGGGGAGCGAACACTGAAGCTTTCTTT. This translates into CASSLSRGANTEAFF.